This T cell receptor beta chain originates from a study of somatic mutations in cytotoxic T cells in rheumatoid arthritis. The study, taken as a whole, reports: Rheumatoid arthritis patients showed slight TRBV07 underrepresentation, unadjusted for multiple comparisons.

TCRdb's table, derived via immunoSEQ multiplex PCR, lists solely in-frame clones and lacks some. Of around 20,000 clones listed, over 75% are singletons. This CDR3 spans 14 amino acids. Germline CDR1 and CDR2: SGDLS and YYNGEE. Trimming removed 0 bases at V and 8 bases at J, with 14 bases between. This clone was seen just once. What it binds is unknown. The clonotype was recovered from an adult with rheumatoid arthritis. V is TRBV9 and J is TRBJ1-2, with D possibly matching TRBD1 (5 bases). The specimen sequenced was CD8+ T cells sorted from blood. The CDR3 here is CASSVGGVASGYTF. DNA of the CDR3: TGTGCCAGCAGCGTAGGAGGGGTGGCGAGCGGCTACACCTTC.